These T cell receptor beta chains were read from a single sample in a study of vaccination effects on CD4 cells after COVID-19. The protocol was immunoSEQ multiplex PCR, while the TCRdb copy is restricted to in-frame clones and leaves out a portion. The sample lists some 68,000 clones, approximately 70% seen once, with 4% in the top ten. These receptors have no known antigen. Sequences were derived from CD4+ T cells from PBMCs cultured with HCoV-OC43 spike peptides, sampled before COVID-19 vaccination. Every receptor here comes from a human donor who received a COVID-19 vaccine. CDR3s include the opening cysteine and the closing phenylalanine or tryptophan. Each record gives: J gene, clone size, V gene, D gene, CDR3 protein, CDR3 DNA. A D gene is named only where the DNA matches it firmly. The size field is filled for only some rows; it gives once, few, many or a size class.

TRBJ2-5 | - | TRBV7-9 | - | CASTGTQEIQETQYF | TGTGCCAGCACAGGGACTCAAGAAATTCAAGAGACCCAGTACTTC
TRBJ1-2 | - | TRBV18 | - | CASSSWGQDGYTF | TGTGCCAGCTCATCGTGGGGTCAGGATGGCTACACCTTC
TRBJ1-5 | - | TRBV2 | - | CASTEGGQSNQPQHF | TGTGCCAGCACCGAAGGGGGGCAGTCCAATCAGCCCCAGCATTTT
TRBJ1-2 | - | TRBV5-1 | - | CASSRGAPNYGYTF | TGCGCCAGCAGTCGGGGGGCCCCTAACTATGGCTACACCTTC
TRBJ1-4 | - | TRBV5-1 | - | CASSRVGEEEKLFF | TGCGCCAGCAGCCGAGTGGGGGAGGAAGAAAAACTGTTTTTT
TRBJ1-5 | few | TRBV2 | TRBD1 | CASSLDRGQPQHF | TGTGCCAGCAGCTTGGACAGGGGTCAGCCCCAGCATTTT
TRBJ1-5 | few | TRBV18 | - | CASSPGGTGGQPQHF | TGTGCCAGCTCACCAGGGGGCACAGGAGGGCAGCCCCAGCATTTT
TRBJ1-4 | - | TRBV23-1 | - | CASGKGRQIWKLFF | TGCGCCAGCGGGAAAGGGCGGCAGATTTGGAAACTGTTTTTT
TRBJ1-5 | - | TRBV4-1 | - | CASSQGRGAKNQPQHF | TGCGCCAGCAGCCAAGGTCGGGGGGCGAAAAATCAGCCCCAGCATTTT
TRBJ1-1 | - | TRBV6-4 | - | CASSADSFAEAFF | TGTGCCAGCAGTGCGGACAGTTTTGCTGAAGCTTTCTTT
TRBJ2-3 | once | TRBV2 | TRBD2 | CAGAGTTTDTQYF | TGTGCCGGTGCTGGGACTACCACAGATACGCAGTATTTT
TRBJ1-2 | - | TRBV20-1 | - | CSPGGTDGYTF | TGCAGTCCAGGAGGGACGGATGGCTACACCTTC
TRBJ2-4 | - | TRBV2 | - | CASSDSVAKNIQYF | TGTGCCAGCAGTGATTCAGTAGCCAAAAACATTCAGTACTTC